The next 22 T cell receptor beta chains were all read from a single sample in a study of identical twins (dated by TCRdb to the mid-2010s). The protocol used for the library was 5' RACE. Instrument used: Illumina HiSeq 2000. TCRdb redid the processing of the public reads, applying fastp at Q25 and MiXCR, and retained in-frame beta chains. Rows are unified per CDR3 protein, each entry keeping the most common DNA and genes. The sample table contains about 470,000 distinct CDR3 sequences; only one count was recorded for 20% to 30% of them. The top ten clonotypes cover around 3% of the sample. These data also featured in a second study, about T cells expressing NK-cell markers.

The sample was CD4+ T cells sorted from blood. The source is a woman aged 18-29 years in good health.

This clonotype was found a few times. The chain has TRBV29-1 and TRBJ1-2; D remains unclear. The CDR3 has 12 residues. V was cut by 4 bases and J by 7 bases, with 13 bases left in between. Germline V gives CDR1 SQVTM, CDR2 ANQGSEA. CDR3 coding DNA: TGCAGCGTTGGAACGTCGGCCGGTGGCTACACCTTC. It encodes CSVGTSAGGYTF.

This clonotype turned up a few times. The rearrangement joins TRBV5-1 to TRBJ2-1; 8 bases align to TRBD2. The junction had 13 bases not matched to a gene; V was cut back by 7 bases and J by 4 bases. Germline V lookup: CDR1 SGHRS, CDR2 YFSETQ. This CDR3 spans 16 amino acids. The CDR3 here is CASQPSAGGGYNEQFF. The CDR3 coding sequence is TGCGCCAGCCAACCTTCGGCGGGAGGAGGGTACAATGAGCAGTTCTTC. The variable domain in full, completed from reference TRBV5-1 and TRBJ2-1, reads KAGVTQTPRYLIKTRGQQVTLSCSPISGHRSVSWYQQTPGQGLQFLFEYFSETQRNKGNFPGRFSGRQFSNSRSEMNVSTLELGDSALYLCASQPSAGGGYNEQFFGPGTRLTVL.

In this sample, this clonotype turned up many times. The chain uses TRBV5-1 and TRBJ1-1; 7 bases line up with TRBD1. The CDR3 extends over 14 amino acids. V shed 1 base and J 11 bases; nucleotides not matched to a gene: 11. Germline V lookup: CDR1 SGHRS, CDR2 YFSETQ. This chain's CDR3 is CASSLTTNRGWAFF. The CDR3 nucleotides read TGCGCCAGCAGCTTGACCACAAACAGGGGATGGGCTTTCTTT.

This clonotype was found a few times. The chain uses TRBV7-2 and TRBJ2-4, with D possibly TRBD2 on 5 matching bases. V was clipped by 1 base and J by 6 bases, with 19 bases between them. CDR3 length equals 17 residues. CDR1 SGHTA and CDR2 FQGNSA come from the germline V gene. Here the CDR3 DNA reads TGTGCCAGCAGCTTAGTAGCCAGGACCCAACGGGGAAACATTCAGTACTTC. It encodes CASSLVARTQRGNIQYF.

This clonotype was picked up a small number of times. The chain joins TRBV5-5 to TRBJ1-4; D uncertain. Germline V gene sequence: CDR1 SGHKS, CDR2 YYEKEE (reference sequence). This CDR3 comprises 15 residues. The germline V and J ends were trimmed by 6 bases and 9 bases, with 21 bases remaining between them. The CDR3 protein is CASTEWQGGPKKLFF. The CDR3, as DNA: TGTGCCAGCACAGAGTGGCAAGGAGGTCCGAAAAAACTGTTTTTT.

This clonotype has a handful of counts. The J gene is TRBJ2-2, the V gene TRBV29-1; D perhaps matches TRBD1 (5 bases). Per germline, CDR1 SQVTM and CDR2 ANQGSEA. The CDR3 contains 14 residues. The CDR3 region is CSARGRVNTGELFF. The CDR3 nucleotides are TGCAGTGCTAGGGGAAGGGTGAACACCGGGGAGCTGTTTTTT.

The gene calls are TRBV7-2 and TRBJ2-7; possible D gene TRBD2, 5 bases. Germline CDR1 and CDR2: SGHTA and FQGNSA. This CDR3 spans 14 amino acids. Trimming removed 2 bases at V and 2 bases at J, with 10 bases between. The CDR3 sequence: CASSLQLGAYEQYF. The CDR3 DNA reads TGTGCCAGCAGCTTACAACTGGGAGCCTACGAGCAGTACTTC.

The CDR3 spells CAAGGYTF. The CDR3 DNA follows: TGTGCCGCGGGTGGCTACACCTTC. The chain is built from TRBV13 and TRBJ1-2; D remains unclear. Per germline, CDR1 PRHDT and CDR2 FYEKMQ (reference sequence). The V gene lost 11 bases and the J gene lost 7 bases, with 5 bases spanning the gap. The CDR3 contains 8 residues.

The genes are TRBV21-1 and TRBJ2-7; the tabulated D call, TRBD1, remains unverified against the DNA. TRBV21-1 constitutes a pseudogene. The CDR3 is made up of 13 amino acids. The CDR3 is CASRPGVCYEQYF. CDR3 coding DNA: TGTGCCAGCAGACCCGGGGTATGCTACGAGCAGTACTTC.

The rearrangement joins TRBV18 to TRBJ2-1; TRBD2 is a possible D gene (5 bases). Germline lookup yields CDR1 KGHSH and CDR2 LQKENI. V shed 3 bases and J shed 10 bases, with 16 bases lying between them. This CDR3 region has 14 residues. The CDR3 region is CASSPPVWEREQFF. The CDR3 DNA is TGTGCCAGCTCACCTCCCGTTTGGGAGAGAGAGCAGTTCTTC.

This clonotype was recorded only once. DNA for the CDR3: TGTGCCTGGAGTAAGGGCGGGTCTTCTTACGAGCAGTACTTC. Translated: CAWSKGGSSYEQYF. The rearrangement links TRBV30 to TRBJ2-7; D possibly corresponds to TRBD2 (5 bases). CDR3 length: 14 amino acids. V lost 2 bases, J lost 4 bases, and 15 bases lay in between. The germline gives CDR1 GTSNPN, CDR2 SVGIG (reference sequence). The variable domain in full, with the rest retrieved from reference TRBV30 and TRBJ2-7, is SQTIHQWPATLVQPVGSPLSLECTVEGTSNPNLYWYRQAAGRGLQLLFYSVGIGQISSEVPQNLSASRPQDRQFILSSKKLLLSDSGFYLCAWSKGGSSYEQYFGPGTRLTVT.

This clonotype was detected ten times or more. The rearrangement uses TRBV7-9 and TRBJ2-7; no definite D call. Germline CDR1 reads SEHNR; CDR2 reads FQNEAQ (reference sequence). Trimming removed 7 bases from V and 2 bases from J, with 6 bases in between. The CDR3 consists of 11 residues. This CDR3 is CASTRTYEQYF. The CDR3 coding sequence is TGTGCCAGCACCCGTACCTACGAGCAGTACTTC.

The chain recombines TRBV12-3 or TRBV12-4 with TRBJ2-7; possible D gene TRBD1, 5 bases. This CDR3 is built from 17 residues. Trimming stripped 6 bases from V and 3 bases from J, with 24 bases between. The CDR3 coding sequence is TGTGCCAGCAGCCCAGCAGGGTGGCTCGATAAAAACTACGAGCAGTACTTC. Translation: CASSPAGWLDKNYEQYF.

This chain links TRBV20-1 with TRBJ2-2; possibly TRBD1 for D (5 bases). The CDR3 is made up of 13 amino acids. With 6 bases removed from V and 7 bases from J, the gap between germline ends came to 15 bases. Germline-derived CDR1 and CDR2 are DFQATT and SNEGSKA (reference sequence). CDR3 in DNA: TGCAGTGCCCTACCTGACAGAGACGGGGAGCTGTTTTTT. This encodes CSALPDRDGELFF.

This sequence joins TRBV6-6 and TRBJ1-4; D unresolved. Germline-derived CDR1 and CDR2 are MNHNY and SVGAGI (reference sequence). Trimming took off 7 bases at V and 7 bases at J, with 13 bases between the two ends. This CDR3 is 13 amino acids long. The CDR3 is CASTGGVGEKLFF. The CDR3 DNA follows: TGTGCCAGCACAGGAGGAGTGGGTGAAAAACTGTTTTTT.

The chain combines TRBV24-1 with TRBJ2-7; D is perhaps TRBD1 (7 bases). Germline V gives CDR1 KGHDR, CDR2 SFDVKD. This CDR3 has 15 amino acids. Between the trimmed V and J ends, which lost 7 bases and 2 bases, there was a span of 17 bases. The CDR3 loop reads CATSKGGQPPYEQYF. The CDR3 region has the DNA TGTGCCACCAGCAAGGGGGGACAGCCCCCCTACGAGCAGTACTTC.

V usage is TRBV5-1 and J usage is TRBJ2-7, with unresolved D. This CDR3 region has 15 residues. V lost 0 bases and J lost 3, with 13 bases in between. Germline V gene lookup returns CDR1 SGHRS and CDR2 YFSETQ. CDR3 nucleotide sequence: TGCGCCAGCAGCTTGGAAGGACGGAAGCTCTACGAGCAGTACTTC. Its translation: CASSLEGRKLYEQYF.

Here the CDR3 reads CAISESEVDNTEAFF. CDR3 nucleotide sequence: TGTGCCATCAGTGAGTCTGAAGTTGATAACACTGAAGCTTTCTTT. V gene TRBV10-3 combines with J gene TRBJ1-1; D ambiguous. Trimming took 0 bases from V and 2 from J, leaving 10 bases between them. Germline assignment: CDR1 ENHRY and CDR2 SYGVKD. The CDR3 spans 15 residues.

This clonotype was counted a few times. The CDR3, as DNA: TGCAGTGCTAGAGAAGCCGGAGGGAGGGATACGCAGTATTTT. Its translation is CSAREAGGRDTQYF. The chain links TRBV20-1 to TRBJ2-3, with D perhaps matching TRBD2 (6 bases). There are 14 residues in the CDR3. Trimming removed 0 bases at V and 6 bases at J, with 13 bases between. Germline loops: CDR1 DFQATT, CDR2 SNEGSKA (reference sequence).

The chain recombines TRBV19 with TRBJ1-1; the match to TRBD1 covers 8 bases. The length of the CDR3 is 16 residues. V lost 6 bases, J lost 4 bases, and 13 bases stayed unmatched. The germline V gene encodes CDR1 LNHDA and CDR2 SQIVND (reference sequence). The CDR3 DNA is TGTGCCAGTAGCCCTTGGACAGGGACGATGAGCACTGAAGCTTTCTTT. Amino acids: CASSPWTGTMSTEAFF. The full variable domain, completed using reference TRBV19 and TRBJ1-1, is DGGITQSPKYLFRKEGQNVTLSCEQNLNHDAMYWYRQDPGQGLRLIYYSQIVNDFQKGDIAEGYSVSREKKESFPLTVTSAQKNPTAFYLCASSPWTGTMSTEAFFGQGTRLTVV.

The chain has TRBV6-1 and TRBJ2-1; 11 bases agree with TRBD2. The V and J ends lost 6 bases and 3 bases, in that order; junction bases with no gene match: 4. Germline lookup yields CDR1 MNHNS and CDR2 SASEGT. The length of the CDR3 is 15 residues. Written as DNA, the CDR3 is TGTGCCAGCAGGTTTGGACTAGCGGGCTACAATGAGCAGTTCTTC. Its translation is CASRFGLAGYNEQFF.

This clonotype was seen a few times. The rearrangement links TRBV10-2 to TRBJ1-6; 7 bases fit TRBD1. V shed 3 bases and J 3 bases; nucleotides not matched to a gene: 5. Per the germline V gene, CDR1 is WSHSY and CDR2 is SAAADI. CDR3 size: 16 residues. The CDR3, as DNA: TGCGCCAGCAGTGACCGAACAGGGGACTATAATTCACCCCTCCACTTT. Translated: CASSDRTGDYNSPLHF.